The entry that follows covers one TCR beta chain sequence. Its target is unknown. The sample originates from a study of blood T cells in healthy people across ages. Study outcomes and limitations: Aged donors had fewer naive CD4+ cells and lower diversity than long-lived donors. Diversity estimates drawn from one million T cells were deemed underestimates. Getting older went along with TCR beta diversity per million T cells dropping roughly linearly.

It was with a sample-barcoded 5' primer and a J-beta primer mix that a second PCR of about 6 to 12 cycles was run. TCRdb analysed the 5' RACE reads with MiXCR anew, one entry per CDR3 protein. The data show over 1,300,000 distinct CDR3 sequences, approximately 59% seen once. J lost 2 bases, V lost 2 bases, and 5 bases had no gene match. Germline V CDR1 and CDR2: SGHTA, FQGNSA. The CDR3 length is 16 residues. This rearrangement joins TRBV7-2 to TRBJ2-1; TRBD2 matches 8 bases. Source material: blood. The receptor was isolated from a young man in good health. The CDR3 loop is CASSLWGGGTYNEQFF. CDR3 bases: TGTGCCAGCAGCTTATGGGGCGGGGGGACCTACAATGAGCAGTTCTTC.